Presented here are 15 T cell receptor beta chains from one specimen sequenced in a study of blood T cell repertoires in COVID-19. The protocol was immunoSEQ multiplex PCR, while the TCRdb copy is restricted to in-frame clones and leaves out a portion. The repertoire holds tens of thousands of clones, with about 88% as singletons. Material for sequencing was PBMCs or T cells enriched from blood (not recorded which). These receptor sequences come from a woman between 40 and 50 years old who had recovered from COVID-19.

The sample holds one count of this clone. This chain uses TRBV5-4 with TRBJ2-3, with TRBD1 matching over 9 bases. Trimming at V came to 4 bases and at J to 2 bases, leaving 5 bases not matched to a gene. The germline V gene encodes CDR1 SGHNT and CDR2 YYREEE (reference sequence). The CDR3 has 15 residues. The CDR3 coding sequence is TGTGCCAGCAGCCCGGACAGGGGATACACAGATACGCAGTATTTT. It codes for CASSPDRGYTDTQYF.

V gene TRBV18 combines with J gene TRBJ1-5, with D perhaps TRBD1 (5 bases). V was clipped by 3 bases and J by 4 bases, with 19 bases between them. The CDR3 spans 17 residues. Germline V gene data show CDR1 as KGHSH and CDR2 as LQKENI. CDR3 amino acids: CASSPSVLRDSNQPQHF. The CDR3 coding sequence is TGTGCCAGCTCACCCAGTGTTCTCAGGGATTCGAATCAGCCCCAGCATTTT.

CDR3 residues: CASSTPGTKEETQYF. CDR3 nucleotide sequence: TGTGCCAGCAGCACCCCCGGGACTAAAGAGGAGACCCAGTACTTC. The J gene is TRBJ2-5, the V gene TRBV3-1 (or the pseudogene TRBV3-2); 7 nucleotides match TRBD2. Germline V gives CDR1 LGHDT, CDR2 YNNKEL (reference sequence). CDR3 length: 15 amino acids. V lost 5 bases to trimming and J lost 5 bases; unmatched junction nucleotides: 11.

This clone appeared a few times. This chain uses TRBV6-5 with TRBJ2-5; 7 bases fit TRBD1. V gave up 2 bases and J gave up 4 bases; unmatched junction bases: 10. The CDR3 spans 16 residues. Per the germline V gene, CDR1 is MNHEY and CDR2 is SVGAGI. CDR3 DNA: TGTGCCAGCAGTTACGAGGCCAGGGGGATCGGAGAGACCCAGTACTTC. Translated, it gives CASSYEARGIGETQYF.

CDR3 nucleotides: TGTGCCAGCAGGGGGACAGGGCGAATCAATGGCTACACCTTC. Its protein product is CASRGTGRINGYTF. The V gene is TRBV7-9, the J gene TRBJ1-2; 9 positions match TRBD1. The germline gives CDR1 SEHNR, CDR2 FQNEAQ (reference sequence). V lost 6 bases and J lost 6; bases outside the gene matches: 8. The CDR3 is 14 residues long.

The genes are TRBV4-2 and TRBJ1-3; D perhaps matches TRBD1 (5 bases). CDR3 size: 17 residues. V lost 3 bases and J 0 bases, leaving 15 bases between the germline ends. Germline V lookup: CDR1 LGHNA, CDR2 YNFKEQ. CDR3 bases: TGTGCCAGCAGCCAGCCGCGGGACGGAAACTCTGGAAACACCATATATTTT. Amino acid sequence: CASSQPRDGNSGNTIYF.

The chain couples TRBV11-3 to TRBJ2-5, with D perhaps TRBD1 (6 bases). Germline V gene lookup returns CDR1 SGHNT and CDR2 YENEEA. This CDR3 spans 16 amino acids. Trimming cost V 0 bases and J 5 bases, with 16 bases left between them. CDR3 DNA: TGTGCCAGCAGCTTAGAAGGTGTCAGGGGTAGGGAGACCCAGTACTTC. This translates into CASSLEGVRGRETQYF. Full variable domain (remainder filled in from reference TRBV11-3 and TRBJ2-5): EAGVVQSPRYKIIEKKQPVAFWCNPISGHNTLYWYLQNLGQGPELLIRYENEEAVDDSQLPKDRFSAERLKGVDSTLKIQPAELGDSAVYLCASSLEGVRGRETQYFGPGTRLLVL.

The CDR3 DNA sequence: TGTGCCAGCAGCTTGGATAGCGGGGCCTACAATGAGCAGTTCTTC. Protein product: CASSLDSGAYNEQFF. The chain has TRBV5-4 and TRBJ2-1; 8 nucleotides match TRBD2. The CDR3 has 15 amino acids. Germline loops: CDR1 SGHNT, CDR2 YYREEE (reference sequence). Trimming took 0 bases from V and 2 from J; bases not matched to a gene: 1.

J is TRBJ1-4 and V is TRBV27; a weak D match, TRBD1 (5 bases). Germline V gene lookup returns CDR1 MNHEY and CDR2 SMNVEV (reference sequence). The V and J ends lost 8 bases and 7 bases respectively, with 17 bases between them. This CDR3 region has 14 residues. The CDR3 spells CASSWGGRAEKLFF. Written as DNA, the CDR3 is TGTGCCAGCTCTTGGGGCGGCAGGGCTGAAAAACTGTTTTTT.

This CDR3 is CASRQGASGEKLFF. In DNA, the CDR3 is TGTGCCAGCAGACAGGGGGCATCTGGGGAAAAACTGTTTTTT. V usage is TRBV2 and J usage is TRBJ1-4, with 9 bases aligning to TRBD1. The CDR3 is made up of 14 amino acids. J lost 8 bases, V lost 6 bases, and 7 bases had no gene match. CDR1 and CDR2 (germline): SNHLY, FYNNEI.

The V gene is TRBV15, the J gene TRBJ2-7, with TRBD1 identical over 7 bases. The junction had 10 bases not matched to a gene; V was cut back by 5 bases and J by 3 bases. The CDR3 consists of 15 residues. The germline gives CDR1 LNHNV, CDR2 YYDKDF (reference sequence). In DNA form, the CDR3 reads TGTGCCACCAGCCTCGACAAGACAGGGAGCTACGAGCAGTACTTC. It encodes CATSLDKTGSYEQYF.

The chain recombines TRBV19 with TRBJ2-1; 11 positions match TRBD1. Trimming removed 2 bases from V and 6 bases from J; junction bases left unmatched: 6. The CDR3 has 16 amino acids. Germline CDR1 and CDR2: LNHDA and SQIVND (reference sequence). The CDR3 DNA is TGTGCCAGTAGTATACCGTCCGGGACAGGGGGCAATGAGCAGTTCTTC. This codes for CASSIPSGTGGNEQFF.

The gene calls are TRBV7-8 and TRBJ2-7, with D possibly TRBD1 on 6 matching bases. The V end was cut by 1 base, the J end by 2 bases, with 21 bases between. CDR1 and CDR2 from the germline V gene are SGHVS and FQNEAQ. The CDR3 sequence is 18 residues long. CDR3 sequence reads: CASSLVSGAGPGAYEQYF. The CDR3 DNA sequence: TGTGCCAGCAGCTTAGTTTCAGGGGCGGGTCCAGGGGCCTACGAGCAGTACTTC.

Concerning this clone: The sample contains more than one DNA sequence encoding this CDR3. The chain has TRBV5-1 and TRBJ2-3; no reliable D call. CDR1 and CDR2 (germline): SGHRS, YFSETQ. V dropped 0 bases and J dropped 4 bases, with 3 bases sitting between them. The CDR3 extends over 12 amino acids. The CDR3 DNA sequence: TGCGCCAGCAGCTTGGCGGCAGATACGCAGTATTTT. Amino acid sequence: CASSLAADTQYF. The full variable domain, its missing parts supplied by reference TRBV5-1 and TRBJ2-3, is KAGVTQTPRYLIKTRGQQVTLSCSPISGHRSVSWYQQTPGQGLQFLFEYFSETQRNKGNFPGRFSGRQFSNSRSEMNVSTLELGDSALYLCASSLAADTQYFGPGTRLTVL.

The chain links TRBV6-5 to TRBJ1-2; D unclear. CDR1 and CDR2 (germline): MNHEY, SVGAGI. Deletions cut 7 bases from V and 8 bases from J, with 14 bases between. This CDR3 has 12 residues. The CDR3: CASNDRGGGYTF. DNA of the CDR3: TGTGCCAGCAACGACCGGGGTGGCGGCTACACCTTC.